The 5 T cell receptor beta chains reported below all come from one sample, sequenced in a study of T cells expressing NK-cell markers. TCRdb re-called the 5' RACE reads, yielding one record per CDR3 amino acid sequence without DNA. This listing includes approximately 460,000 distinct CDR3 sequences. Sequencing was performed on blood T cells: a sorted CD56 or NKG2C T cell subset, CD4+ or CD8+ T cells, or bulk PBMC T cells (not recorded which). Receptors were obtained from a woman aged 18 to 75 in good health.

The chain combines TRBV29-1 with TRBJ2-2. The CDR3 length is 11 residues. Germline loops: CDR1 SQVTM, CDR2 ANQGSEA. CDR3 region: CSGYGAGELFF.

The chain's CDR3 is CSARDRFIVNEQFF. This sequence joins TRBV20-1 and TRBJ2-1. The CDR3 is 14 amino acids. Germline V CDR1 and CDR2: DFQATT, SNEGSKA (reference sequence).

The rearrangement joins TRBV6-2 or TRBV6-3 to TRBJ1-1; TCRdb's assignment of TRBD1 cannot be checked, as there is no DNA. The CDR3 sequence is 17 residues long. Germline V gene data show CDR1 as MNHEY and CDR2 as SVGEGT. The CDR3 reads CASSPETKQGLNTEAFF.

Here the CDR3 reads CSVGDGNTGELFF. V usage is TRBV29-1 and J usage is TRBJ2-2. Germline V CDR1 and CDR2: SQVTM, ANQGSEA. This CDR3 region has 13 residues.

This chain links TRBV28 with TRBJ1-2. The CDR3 runs 16 residues. CDR1 and CDR2 (germline): MDHEN, SYDVKM. The CDR3: CASSLSMGRLGYGYTF.